This TCR beta chain was obtained from a study of CXCR3-negative and CXCR3-positive naive CD8 T cells. UMI-labeled 5' RACE TRB cDNA libraries were prepared from the cells. TCRdb reprocessed the 5' RACE reads, keeping one entry per CDR3 protein, no DNA. In total, the table holds approximately 3,600 distinct CDR3 sequences. This clonotype is medium-sized by frequency. The CDR3 has 15 amino acids. Germline CDR1 and CDR2: MNHEY and SVGEGT. This rearrangement joins TRBV6-2 or TRBV6-3 to TRBJ2-1; without DNA, the TCRdb call of TRBD2 cannot be checked. The TCR sequence derives from a human donor in good health. Some clones in this sample may be carry-over from other donors' samples. Input material: naive CXCR3- CD8+ T cells from blood. As for subset: CD45RO-CCR7+CD27+CD95- naive CD8+ T cells lacking CXCR3 (TNR3-). CDR3 sequence: CASSYPGLFYNEQFF.